This T cell receptor beta chain was obtained from a study of blood T cell repertoires in COVID-19. The wider study: There were acute and convalescent COVID-19 samples, and they came from the United States, Italy and Spain. The cDNA or gDNA used as material had been derived from T cells, B-cell-depleted T cells, or PBMCs.

Per the germline V gene, CDR1 is SGHTA and CDR2 is FQGNSA. V was clipped by 5 bases and J by 1 base, with 14 bases between them. This CDR3 is 15 amino acids long. In the authors' methods: It was from reference gene primer amplification that nucleated cell counts were estimated. Sequencing was performed with immunoSEQ multiplex PCR; in TCRdb, only in-frame clones are kept and a portion is missing. The DNA was the basis for D and trimming; V, J and clone size are from that table. The table lists some 310,000 clones, around 90% of them singletons. Sample: peripheral blood. V gene TRBV7-2 combines with J gene TRBJ1-1, with a tentative D call TRBD1 (5 bases). This TCR was sampled from a woman between 40 and 50 years old with COVID-19, enrolled during active disease. CDR3 amino acids: CASSPGRGRNTEAFF. CDR3 DNA: TGTGCCAGCAGCCCCGGGAGGGGTAGGAACACTGAAGCTTTCTTT.